The present T cell receptor beta chain was sequenced within a study of tumor and adjacent non-tumor tissue in lung cancer. Whole-study context: Patients were aged 31 to 76, ten or so men and 5 women, stage I to III.

Worth noting for this clonotype: The antigen is unknown.

No cell sorting was done before RNA was extracted from the tissue. Three rounds of nested PCR, following a modified ARM-PCR protocol, produced the TCRbeta library. Via MiXCR, TCRdb re-called the multiplex PCR reads, giving one row per CDR3 protein. The table lists around 210,000 distinct CDR3 sequences, 71% of them singletons. Overall study results and limits: TCR diversity was significantly greater in tumor than normal lung tissue.

Between the trimmed V and J ends, which lost 1 base and 7 bases, there was a span of 13 bases. This CDR3 region has 14 residues. Germline loops: CDR1 MNHNS, CDR2 SASEGT. The sequencing input was lung tumor tissue. The J gene is TRBJ1-2, the V gene TRBV6-1, with TRBD1 as a possible D gene (5 bases). This TCR was recovered from a man between 60 and 75 years old with non-small cell lung cancer. CDR3 bases: TGTGCCAGCAGTGAAGTTTTGAATGGGGCTGGCTACACCTTC. Translation gives CASSEVLNGAGYTF.